This T cell receptor (beta chain) was obtained from a study of blood T cell repertoires in COVID-19. How the authors handled the data: Reference gene primer amplification yielded estimated nucleated cell counts. Generated by immunoSEQ multiplex PCR, the TCRdb table keeps only in-frame clones and is missing some. V and J calls plus clone size are reproduced from that table; the DNA served to infer D and trimming. The sample carries about 110,000 clones, approximately 88% recorded once. What was sequenced was peripheral blood. The receptor was isolated from a woman in her 70s with acute or convalescent COVID-19.

DNA of the CDR3: TGTGCCATCGGGGAAAGGAGGGGTACTGAAGCTTTCTTT. It encodes CAIGERRGTEAFF. This chain joins TRBV19 and TRBJ1-1; D may be TRBD1 (5 bases). Germline CDR1 LNHDA, CDR2 SQIVND (reference sequence). The ends were cut back, 10 bases at V and 5 bases at J, with 17 bases in the middle. The CDR3 loop spans 13 amino acids.